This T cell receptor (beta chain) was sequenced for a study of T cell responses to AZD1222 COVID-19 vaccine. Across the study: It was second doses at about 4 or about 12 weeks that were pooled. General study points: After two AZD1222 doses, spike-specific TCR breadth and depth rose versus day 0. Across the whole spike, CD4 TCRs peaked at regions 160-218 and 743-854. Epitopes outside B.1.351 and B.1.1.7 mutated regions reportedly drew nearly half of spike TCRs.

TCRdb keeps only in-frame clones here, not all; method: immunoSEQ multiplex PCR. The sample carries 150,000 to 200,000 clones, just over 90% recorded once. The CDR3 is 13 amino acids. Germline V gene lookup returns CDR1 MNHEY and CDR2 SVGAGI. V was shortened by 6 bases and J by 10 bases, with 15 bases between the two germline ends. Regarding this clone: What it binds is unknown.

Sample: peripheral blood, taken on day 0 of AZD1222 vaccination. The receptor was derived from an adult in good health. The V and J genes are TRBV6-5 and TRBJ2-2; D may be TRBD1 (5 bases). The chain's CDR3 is CASRFLQVQELFF. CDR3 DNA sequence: TGTGCCAGCAGATTCCTACAGGTCCAGGAGCTGTTTTTT.